This entry lists 18 T cell receptor beta chains sequenced from one sample in a study of post-analysis software for immune sequencing data (dated by TCRdb to about 2015). On the study overall, not on this receptor specifically: Significantly higher frequencies in patients than in controls were found for about five TRBV segments, including TRBV5-6, TRBV5-1 and TRBV20-1.

Their target antigens are unknown. Library generation was performed with PCR. The listed sequencing device is Illumina HiSeq 2500. Unique molecular identifiers were incorporated into TCR beta cDNA libraries to reduce PCR and sequencing biases. TCRdb trimmed public reads at Q25 via fastp, called clones via MiXCR and kept in-frame beta chains. When rows share a CDR3 protein, they turn into one entry using the most common DNA and genes. The sample table contains hundreds of thousands of distinct CDR3 sequences; only one count was recorded for 30% to 45% of them. The ten largest account for roughly an eighth of the sample. The sequencing input was blood. The receptor source for this set is a girl between 10 and 17 years old with multiple sclerosis.

The rearrangement uses TRBV7-3 and TRBJ2-5; weak D call: TRBD2 (7 bases). The germline V gene has CDR1 SGHTA and CDR2 FQGTGA. V lost 0 bases and J 5 bases, leaving 19 bases between the germline ends. The CDR3 loop spans 17 amino acids. CDR3 sequence reads: CASSLTSIGGPEETQYF. The CDR3 coding sequence is TGTGCCAGCAGCTTAACGTCGATCGGGGGGCCCGAGGAGACCCAGTACTTC.

This clonotype was counted a few times. The V gene is TRBV24-1, the J gene TRBJ1-1, with D possibly matching TRBD1 (6 bases). CDR1 and CDR2 (germline): KGHDR, SFDVKD. Trimming took 7 bases from V and 0 from J, leaving 14 bases between them. The CDR3 is made up of 15 amino acids. This CDR3 reads CATSGGAGMNTEAFF. In DNA form, the CDR3 reads TGTGCCACCAGCGGGGGGGCAGGGATGAACACTGAAGCTTTCTTT.

This clonotype was detected many times. The V and J genes are TRBV5-1 and TRBJ2-1; the match to TRBD1 covers 9 bases. CDR3 length: 14 residues. The germline gives CDR1 SGHRS, CDR2 YFSETQ. V shed 0 bases and J 5 bases; nucleotides not matched to a gene: 0. The CDR3 is CASSLGTGDNEQFF. The DNA for the CDR3 is TGCGCCAGCAGCTTGGGGACAGGGGACAATGAGCAGTTCTTC.

This clonotype was counted between two and nine times. The V gene is TRBV7-3, the J gene TRBJ1-6, with 7 bases lining up with TRBD1. This CDR3 is built from 15 residues. V was pared by 5 bases and J by 4 bases, with 5 bases of the junction left unmatched. Germline V lookup: CDR1 SGHTA, CDR2 FQGTGA. For the CDR3, the DNA is TGTGCCAGCAGCGTCGGGACAGTTTATAATTCACCCCTCCACTTT. Encoded protein: CASSVGTVYNSPLHF.

The chain couples TRBV12-3 or TRBV12-4 to TRBJ1-1; TRBD1 matches at 8 bases. CDR3 length: 15 residues. V lost 4 bases, J lost 4 bases, and 8 bases stayed unmatched. The CDR3 DNA reads TGTGCCAGCAGTTCCCAGGGGGCAGTGGGCACTGAAGCTTTCTTT. Translation: CASSSQGAVGTEAFF.

The chain joins TRBV4-1 to TRBJ2-7; 8 positions match TRBD1. V dropped 4 bases and J dropped 4; count of bases not matched to a gene: 6. CDR1 is MGHRA and CDR2 is YSYEKL in the germline V gene. CDR3 length: 14 amino acids. The CDR3 loop is CASSPTGGRYEQYF. DNA for the CDR3: TGCGCCAGCAGCCCAACAGGGGGGAGGTACGAGCAGTACTTC.

This chain links TRBV12-3 or TRBV12-4 with TRBJ1-2; D uncertain. Trimming shortened V by 6 bases and J by 1 base, and 15 bases separated the two germline ends. This CDR3 spans 15 amino acids. In DNA form, the CDR3 reads TGTGCCAGCAGATCCGGACGGATTCTTAACTATGGCTACACCTTC. It yields the protein CASRSGRILNYGYTF.

The chain employs TRBV29-1 and TRBJ2-1, with a tentative D call TRBD2 (7 bases). The DNA end is more similar to TRBJ2-7, so the J call may be wrong. The germline V gene has CDR1 SQVTM and CDR2 ANQGSEA. CDR3 size: 13 residues. The CDR3 nucleotides are TGCAGCGTTGGGACGGGGGGCTACAATGAGCAGTACTTC. Translating it yields CSVGTGGYNEQYF.

V usage is TRBV20-1 and J usage is TRBJ1-1, with TRBD1 matching over 9 bases. The CDR3 sequence is 15 residues long. Looked up from germline, CDR1 is DFQATT and CDR2 is SNEGSKA (reference sequence). V trimming: 3 bases; J trimming: 0 bases; junction bases outside the gene matches: 5. DNA of the CDR3: TGCAGTGCTAGGGAAACAGGGGGCATGAACACTGAAGCTTTCTTT. Residues: CSARETGGMNTEAFF.

There are a few counts of this clonotype. The genes are TRBV7-2 and TRBJ2-5, with 10 bases that match TRBD2. The J call is doubtful: the DNA matches TRBJ2-7 better. The CDR3 loop spans 13 amino acids. Germline-derived CDR1 and CDR2 are SGHTA and FQGNSA. In DNA form, the CDR3 reads TGTGCCAGCAGCTCCTTAGCGGGGGGCGAGCAGTACTTC. Protein sequence: CASSSLAGGEQYF.

This clonotype was seen a handful of times. The V gene is TRBV5-1, the J gene TRBJ2-3, with TRBD1 identical over 7 bases. The CDR3 has 15 amino acids. The germline V gene encodes CDR1 SGHRS and CDR2 YFSETQ. The V and J ends lost 1 base and 0 bases, in that order; junction bases with no gene match: 2. In DNA form, the CDR3 reads TGCGCCAGCAGCTTGCAGGGGGTTAGCACAGATACGCAGTATTTT. Protein product: CASSLQGVSTDTQYF.

The chain has TRBV5-1 and TRBJ1-4; TRBD1 might be the D (6 bases). V gave up 3 bases and J gave up 13 bases, with 19 bases separating them. This CDR3 has 14 amino acids. CDR1 and CDR2 (germline): SGHRS, YFSETQ. CDR3 amino acids: CASSWGVTGSRLFF. The CDR3 bases are TGCGCCAGCAGCTGGGGTGTGACAGGATCGAGACTGTTTTTT.

The chain uses TRBV2 and TRBJ1-5, with D perhaps TRBD1 (5 bases). Trimming stripped 5 bases from V and 7 bases from J, with 15 bases between. Germline CDR1 SNHLY, CDR2 FYNNEI. This CDR3 has 14 amino acids. This CDR3 is CASSNDNGGQPQHF. Written as DNA, the CDR3 is TGTGCCAGCAGTAACGACAACGGGGGGCAGCCCCAGCATTTT. The full variable domain, completed using reference TRBV2 and TRBJ1-5, is EPEVTQTPSHQVTQMGQEVILRCVPISNHLYFYWYRQILGQKVEFLVSFYNNEISEKSEIFDDQFSVERPDGSNFTLKIRSTKLEDSAMYFCASSNDNGGQPQHFGDGTRLSIL.

V is TRBV7-9 and J is TRBJ2-4; the D gene is possibly TRBD1 (6 bases). Germline loops: CDR1 SEHNR, CDR2 FQNEAQ (reference sequence). The CDR3 consists of 15 residues. For the CDR3, the DNA is TGTGCAACCGACCGGGACACTATAGCCAAAAACATTCAGTACTTC. It specifies CATDRDTIAKNIQYF.

The V call is TRBV29-1, the J call TRBJ2-1; 9 nucleotides agree with TRBD2. The CDR3 consists of 16 residues. J was trimmed by 1 base and V by 1 base; bases with no gene match: 5. Germline lookup yields CDR1 SQVTM and CDR2 ANQGSEA. CDR3 in DNA: TGCAGCGTTGAAGGCGAGCGGGGGGTTTCCTACAATGAGCAGTTCTTC. Translated: CSVEGERGVSYNEQFF.

The J gene is TRBJ2-7, the V gene TRBV4-2, with 11 bases matching TRBD1. Trimming took 1 base from V and 2 from J; bases not matched to a gene: 1. Germline CDR1 and CDR2: LGHNA and YNFKEQ. The CDR3 consists of 15 residues. Here the CDR3 reads CASSQGTGGPYEQYF. The CDR3, as DNA: TGTGCCAGCAGCCAAGGGACAGGGGGCCCCTACGAGCAGTACTTC.

The chain links TRBV6-5 to TRBJ1-6; 10 nucleotides align to TRBD1. CDR1 is MNHEY, CDR2 SVGAGI, per germline. The CDR3 runs 15 residues. Losses at the gene ends were 5 bases for V and 10 bases for J; bases not matched to a gene: 8. The DNA of the CDR3 is TGTGCCAGCAGTAACCAAAGGACAGGGGGATCACCCCTCCACTTT. This translates into CASSNQRTGGSPLHF.

V and J are TRBV11-2 and TRBJ2-2, with TRBD2 identical over 9 bases. J was trimmed by 2 bases and V by 3 bases; bases with no gene match: 1. This CDR3 is 15 amino acids long. Germline assignment: CDR1 SGHAT and CDR2 FQNNGV. The CDR3 protein is CASSLTSGNTGELFF. The CDR3 nucleotides are TGTGCCAGCAGCTTGACTAGCGGCAACACCGGGGAGCTGTTTTTT.